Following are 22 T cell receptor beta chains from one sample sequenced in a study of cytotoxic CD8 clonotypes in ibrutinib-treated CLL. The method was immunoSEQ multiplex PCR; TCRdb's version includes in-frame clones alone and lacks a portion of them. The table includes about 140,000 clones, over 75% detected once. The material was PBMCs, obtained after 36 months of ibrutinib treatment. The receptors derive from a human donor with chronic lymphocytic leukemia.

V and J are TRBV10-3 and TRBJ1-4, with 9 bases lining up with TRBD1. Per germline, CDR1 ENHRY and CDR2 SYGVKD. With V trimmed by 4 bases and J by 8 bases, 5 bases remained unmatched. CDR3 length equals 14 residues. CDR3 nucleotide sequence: TGTGCCATCAGTGGGGGGACAGGGCGGGAAAAACTGTTTTTT. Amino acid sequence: CAISGGTGREKLFF.

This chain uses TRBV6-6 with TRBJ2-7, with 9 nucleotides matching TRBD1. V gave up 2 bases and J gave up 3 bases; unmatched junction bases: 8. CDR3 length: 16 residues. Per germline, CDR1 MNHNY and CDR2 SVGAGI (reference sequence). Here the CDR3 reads CASSYTIGTGNYEQYF. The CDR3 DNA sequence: TGTGCCAGCAGTTACACAATCGGGACAGGGAACTACGAGCAGTACTTC.

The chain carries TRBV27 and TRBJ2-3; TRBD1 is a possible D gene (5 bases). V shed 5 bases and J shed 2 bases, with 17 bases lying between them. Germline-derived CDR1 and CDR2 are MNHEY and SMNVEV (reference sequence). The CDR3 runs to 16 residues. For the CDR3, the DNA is TGTGCCAGCAGTCCCCAAAGCCCCAGGGACACAGATACGCAGTATTTT. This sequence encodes CASSPQSPRDTDTQYF.

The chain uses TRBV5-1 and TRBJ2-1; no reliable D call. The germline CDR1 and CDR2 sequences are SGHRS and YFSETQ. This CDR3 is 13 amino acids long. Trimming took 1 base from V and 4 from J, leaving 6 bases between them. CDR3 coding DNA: TGCGCCAGCAGCTTGAACACTTACAATGAGCAGTTCTTC. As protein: CASSLNTYNEQFF.

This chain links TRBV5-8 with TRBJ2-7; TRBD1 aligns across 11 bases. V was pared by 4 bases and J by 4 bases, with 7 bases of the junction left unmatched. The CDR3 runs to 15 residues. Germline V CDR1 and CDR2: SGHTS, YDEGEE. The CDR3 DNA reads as TGTGCCAGCAGCCGCCGGACAGGGGGCGAGTACGAGCAGTACTTC. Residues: CASSRRTGGEYEQYF.

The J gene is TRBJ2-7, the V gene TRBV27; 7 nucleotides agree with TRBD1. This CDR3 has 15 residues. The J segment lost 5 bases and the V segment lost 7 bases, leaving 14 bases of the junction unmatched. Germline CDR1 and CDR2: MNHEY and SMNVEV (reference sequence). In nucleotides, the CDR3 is TGTGCCAGCAAACCACCTACCGGGGACAGCGACGAGCAGTACTTC. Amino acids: CASKPPTGDSDEQYF.

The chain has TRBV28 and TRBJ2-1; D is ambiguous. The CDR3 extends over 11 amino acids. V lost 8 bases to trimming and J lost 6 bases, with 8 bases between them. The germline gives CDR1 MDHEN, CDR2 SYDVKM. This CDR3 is CASPRANEQFF. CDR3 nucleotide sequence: TGTGCCAGCCCCCGGGCCAATGAGCAGTTCTTC.

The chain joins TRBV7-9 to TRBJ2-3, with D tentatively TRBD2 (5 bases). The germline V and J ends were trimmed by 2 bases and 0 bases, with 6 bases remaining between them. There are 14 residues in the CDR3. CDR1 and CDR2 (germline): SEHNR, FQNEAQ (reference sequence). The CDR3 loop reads CASSLQRSTDTQYF. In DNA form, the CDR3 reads TGTGCCAGCAGCTTACAGCGGAGCACAGATACGCAGTATTTT.

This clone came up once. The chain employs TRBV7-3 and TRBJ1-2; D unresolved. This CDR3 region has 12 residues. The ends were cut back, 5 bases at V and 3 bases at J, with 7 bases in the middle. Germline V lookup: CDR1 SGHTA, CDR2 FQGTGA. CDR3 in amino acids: CASSKADYGYTF. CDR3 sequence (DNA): TGTGCCAGCAGCAAAGCCGACTATGGCTACACCTTC.

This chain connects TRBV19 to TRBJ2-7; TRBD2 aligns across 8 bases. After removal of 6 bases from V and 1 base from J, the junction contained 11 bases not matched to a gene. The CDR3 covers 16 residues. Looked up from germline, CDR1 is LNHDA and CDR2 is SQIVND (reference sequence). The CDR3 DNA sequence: TGTGCCAGTAGCACCTATATAGCGGGATATTCCTACGAGCAGTACTTC. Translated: CASSTYIAGYSYEQYF.

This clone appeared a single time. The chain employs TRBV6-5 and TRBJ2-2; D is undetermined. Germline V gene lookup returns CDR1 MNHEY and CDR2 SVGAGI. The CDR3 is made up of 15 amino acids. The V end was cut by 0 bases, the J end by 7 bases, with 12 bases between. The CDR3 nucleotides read TGTGCCAGCAGTTACTCGGGGATGGTAGTCGGGGAGCTGTTTTTT. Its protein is CASSYSGMVVGELFF.

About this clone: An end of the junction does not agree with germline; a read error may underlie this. As DNA, the CDR3 is TGTGCCAGCAGCACGGACGAGCCCAGCGGGAACCAGTTT. Encoded protein: CASSTDEPSGNQF. The chain couples TRBV7-3 to TRBJ2-3; 7 bases map to TRBD2. Germline lookup yields CDR1 SGHTA and CDR2 FQGTGA. This CDR3 is built from 13 residues.

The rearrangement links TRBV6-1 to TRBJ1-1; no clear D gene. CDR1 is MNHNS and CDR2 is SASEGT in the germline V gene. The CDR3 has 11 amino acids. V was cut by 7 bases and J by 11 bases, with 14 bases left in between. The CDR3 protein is CASIRGAVAFF. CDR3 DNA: TGTGCCAGCATACGCGGCGCCGTGGCTTTCTTT.

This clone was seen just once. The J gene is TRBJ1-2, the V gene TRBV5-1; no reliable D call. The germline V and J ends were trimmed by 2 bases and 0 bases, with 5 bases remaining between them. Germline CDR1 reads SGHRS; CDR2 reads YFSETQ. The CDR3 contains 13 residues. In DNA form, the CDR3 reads TGCGCCAGCAGCTTCTACGCTAACTATGGCTACACCTTC. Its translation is CASSFYANYGYTF. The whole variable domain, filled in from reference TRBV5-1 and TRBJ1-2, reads KAGVTQTPRYLIKTRGQQVTLSCSPISGHRSVSWYQQTPGQGLQFLFEYFSETQRNKGNFPGRFSGRQFSNSRSEMNVSTLELGDSALYLCASSFYANYGYTFGSGTRLTVV.

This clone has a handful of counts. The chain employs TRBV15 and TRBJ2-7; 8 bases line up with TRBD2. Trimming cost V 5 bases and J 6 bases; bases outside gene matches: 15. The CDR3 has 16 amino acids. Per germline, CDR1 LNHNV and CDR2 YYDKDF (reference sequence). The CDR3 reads CATSETFVAGPPEQYF. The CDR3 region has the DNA TGTGCCACCAGCGAAACGTTCGTAGCGGGACCCCCCGAGCAGTACTTC. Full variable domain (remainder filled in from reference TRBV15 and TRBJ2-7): DAMVIQNPRYQVTQFGKPVTLSCSQTLNHNVMYWYQQKSSQAPKLLFHYYDKDFNNEADTPDNFQSRRPNTSFCFLDIRSPGLGDTAMYLCATSETFVAGPPEQYFGPGTRLTVT.

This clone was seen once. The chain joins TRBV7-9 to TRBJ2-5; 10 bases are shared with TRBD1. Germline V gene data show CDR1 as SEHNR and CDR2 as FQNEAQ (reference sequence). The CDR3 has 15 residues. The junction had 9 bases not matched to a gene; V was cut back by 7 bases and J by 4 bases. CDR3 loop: CASTPPGTGAETQYF. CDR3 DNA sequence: TGTGCCAGCACCCCACCCGGGACAGGGGCAGAGACCCAGTACTTC.

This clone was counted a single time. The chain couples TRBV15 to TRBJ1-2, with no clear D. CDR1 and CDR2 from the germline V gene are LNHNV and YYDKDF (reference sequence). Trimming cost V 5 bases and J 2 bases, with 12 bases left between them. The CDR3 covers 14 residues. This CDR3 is CATSFRTVNYGYTF. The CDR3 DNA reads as TGTGCCACCAGCTTCCGGACGGTAAACTATGGCTACACCTTC.

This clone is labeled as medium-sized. The CDR3 sequence: CASNGAHTDQPQHF. The CDR3 nucleotides are TGTGCCAGTAACGGGGCGCATACGGATCAGCCCCAGCATTTT. The V gene is TRBV19, the J gene TRBJ1-5; tentative D call: TRBD1 (5 bases). The CDR3 extends over 14 amino acids. Germline loops: CDR1 LNHDA, CDR2 SQIVND (reference sequence). Trimming stripped 7 bases from V and 5 bases from J, with 15 bases between.

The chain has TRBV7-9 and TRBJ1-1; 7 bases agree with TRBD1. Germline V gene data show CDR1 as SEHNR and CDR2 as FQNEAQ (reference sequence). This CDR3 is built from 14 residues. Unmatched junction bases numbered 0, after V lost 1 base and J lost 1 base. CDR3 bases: TGTGCCAGCAGCTTAGGACAGGGGAACACTGAAGCTTTCTTT. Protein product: CASSLGQGNTEAFF.

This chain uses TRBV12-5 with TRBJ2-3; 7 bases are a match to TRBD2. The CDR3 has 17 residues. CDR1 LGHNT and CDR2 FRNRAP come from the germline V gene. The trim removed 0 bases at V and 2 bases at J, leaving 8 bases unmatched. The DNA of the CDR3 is TGTGCTAGTGGTTTGGTACTCGGCGGGGGTTACACAGATACGCAGTATTTT. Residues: CASGLVLGGGYTDTQYF.

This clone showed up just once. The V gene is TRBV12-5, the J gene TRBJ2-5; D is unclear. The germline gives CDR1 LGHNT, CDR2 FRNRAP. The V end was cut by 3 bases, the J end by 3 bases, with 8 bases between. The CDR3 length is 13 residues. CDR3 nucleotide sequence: TGTGCTAGTGGTTTTGGAGAAAAAGAGACCCAGTACTTC. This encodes CASGFGEKETQYF.

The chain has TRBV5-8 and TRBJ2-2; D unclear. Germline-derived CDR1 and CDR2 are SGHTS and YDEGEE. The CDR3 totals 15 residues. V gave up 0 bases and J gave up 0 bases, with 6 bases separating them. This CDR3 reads CASSLGATNTGELFF. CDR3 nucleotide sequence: TGTGCCAGCAGCTTGGGAGCTACGAACACCGGGGAGCTGTTTTTT.